This TCR beta chain was found in a study of T cell responses to AZD1222 COVID-19 vaccine. This clone was counted a few times. Its antigen is not identified. The CDR3 is made up of 12 amino acids. Trimming took off 1 base at V and 9 bases at J, with 10 bases between the two ends. Germline CDR1 is SNHLY and CDR2 is FYNNEI. Clones were sequenced by immunoSEQ multiplex PCR, and TCRdb holds only the in-frame ones, with some missing. The sample has tens of thousands of clones; approximately 90% are singletons. Study-wide findings and caveats: Only a handful of AZD1222 recipients, six or seven in all, had baseline seropositivity.

The chain joins TRBV2 to TRBJ2-7; D remains ambiguous. The material sequenced was peripheral blood, taken on day 0 of AZD1222 vaccination. The source of this sequence is an adult in good health. CDR3 sequence (DNA): TGTGCCAGCAGTGAAGGACCCGGCCGGCAGTACTTC. It specifies CASSEGPGRQYF. Based on the CDR3 plus reference TRBV2 and TRBJ2-7, the full variable domain is EPEVTQTPSHQVTQMGQEVILRCVPISNHLYFYWYRQILGQKVEFLVSFYNNEISEKSEIFDDQFSVERPDGSNFTLKIRSTKLEDSAMYFCASSEGPGRQYFGPGTRLTVT.